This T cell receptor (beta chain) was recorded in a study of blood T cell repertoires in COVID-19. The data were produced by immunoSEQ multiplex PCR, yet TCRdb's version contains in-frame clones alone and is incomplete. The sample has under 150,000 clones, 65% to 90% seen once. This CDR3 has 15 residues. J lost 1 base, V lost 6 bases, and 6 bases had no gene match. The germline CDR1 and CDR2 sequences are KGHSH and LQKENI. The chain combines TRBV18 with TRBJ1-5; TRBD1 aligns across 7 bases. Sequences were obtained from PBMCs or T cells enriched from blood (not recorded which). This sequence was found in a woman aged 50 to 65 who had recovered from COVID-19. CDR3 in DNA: TGTGCCAGCTCCTTGGGGACAGAGAGCAATCAGCCCCAGCATTTT. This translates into CASSLGTESNQPQHF.